The next 9 T cell receptor beta chains were all read from a single sample in a study of shared clonotypes between healthy human individuals. Method: immunoSEQ multiplex PCR; TCRdb's copy keeps in-frame clones and lacks some. The sample yields 2 million to 2.5 million clones, just over 90% seen once. The material sequenced was naive CD4+ T cells from PBMCs. The subset was: CD45RA+ positively selected. All receptors derive from a young man in good health. Some clones in this sample may be carry-over from other donors' samples.

This sequence joins TRBV5-4 and TRBJ2-5; the match to TRBD2 covers 7 bases. The ends lost 4 bases at V and 2 bases at J; junction bases unmatched: 8. The CDR3 is 15 residues long. CDR1 and CDR2 from the germline V gene are SGHNT and YYREEE (reference sequence). CDR3 in DNA: TGTGCCAGCAGCCCGGGGGGAGCAGAACAAGAGACCCAGTACTTC. It yields the protein CASSPGGAEQETQYF. Supplemented by reference TRBV5-4 and TRBJ2-5, the full variable domain reads ETGVTQSPTHLIKTRGQQVTLRCSSQSGHNTVSWYQQALGQGPQFIFQYYREEENGRGNFPPRFSGLQFPNYSSELNVNALELDDSALYLCASSPGGAEQETQYFGPGTRLLVL.

The chain has TRBV11-2 and TRBJ2-7; a weak D match, TRBD1 (6 bases). Germline V gene lookup returns CDR1 SGHAT and CDR2 FQNNGV. V dropped 5 bases and J dropped 6 bases, with 11 bases sitting between them. The CDR3 consists of 12 residues. The CDR3 loop is CASSKAGVEQYF. In nucleotides, the CDR3 is TGTGCCAGCAGCAAAGCAGGGGTCGAGCAGTACTTC.

As concerns this clone: The sample has other DNA sequences that encode this CDR3 too. This sequence joins TRBV18 and TRBJ2-7; TRBD2 aligns across 8 bases. V was pared by 0 bases and J by 3 bases, with 4 bases of the junction left unmatched. The germline V gene has CDR1 KGHSH and CDR2 LQKENI. This CDR3 region has 15 residues. CDR3 nucleotides: TGTGCCAGCTCACCACCGGGGCTAGCGGGCTACGAGCAGTACTTC. Translation gives CASSPPGLAGYEQYF.

The rearrangement uses TRBV7-6 and TRBJ2-5; 12 bases are a match to TRBD2. This CDR3 contains 20 residues. The trim removed 5 bases at V and 5 bases at J, leaving 21 bases unmatched. The germline gives CDR1 SGHVS, CDR2 FNYEAQ. CDR3 in DNA: TGTGCCAGCAGCAAAAGGCCCGGACTAGCGGGGACCTCGGCAGCGGAGACCCAGTACTTC. Its translation: CASSKRPGLAGTSAAETQYF.

This rearrangement joins TRBV10-3 to TRBJ2-7; 7 bases agree with TRBD1. The CDR3 runs 15 residues. Trimming removed 2 bases from V and 5 bases from J; junction bases left unmatched: 9. Germline V lookup: CDR1 ENHRY, CDR2 SYGVKD. The CDR3 region has the DNA TGTGCCATCAGTGAGCCAACCGGGACAGAAAACGAGCAGTACTTC. This sequence encodes CAISEPTGTENEQYF.

V usage is TRBV28 and J usage is TRBJ2-7, with 7 bases matching TRBD2. The CDR3 loop spans 17 amino acids. Trimming at V came to 3 bases and at J to 0 bases, leaving 11 bases not matched to a gene. Germline values: CDR1 MDHEN, CDR2 SYDVKM. CDR3 protein: CASSFPLWAGASYEQYF. The DNA for the CDR3 is TGTGCCAGCAGTTTCCCTCTTTGGGCGGGAGCCTCCTACGAGCAGTACTTC.

This clone has only a few counts. The chain recombines TRBV28 with TRBJ1-2, with a weak D call TRBD1 (6 bases). CDR3 length equals 11 residues. Germline V CDR1 and CDR2: MDHEN, SYDVKM. Trimming left V 8 bases short and J 8 bases short, with 12 bases between. The CDR3 here is CASGQDRGYTF. The DNA for the CDR3 is TGTGCCAGCGGCCAAGACAGGGGCTACACCTTC.

This clone was recorded once. V is TRBV9 and J is TRBJ2-2; D gene uncertain. The CDR3 is 16 residues long. V was clipped by 0 bases and J by 5 bases, with 14 bases between them. Germline-derived CDR1 and CDR2 are SGDLS and YYNGEE. The chain's CDR3 is CASSVVGWLGTGELFF. The CDR3 DNA reads TGTGCCAGCAGCGTAGTCGGTTGGTTGGGAACCGGGGAGCTGTTTTTT. The whole variable domain, filled in from reference TRBV9 and TRBJ2-2, reads DSGVTQTPKHLITATGQRVTLRCSPRSGDLSVYWYQQSLDQGLQFLIQYYNGEERAKGNILERFSAQQFPDLHSELNLSSLELGDSALYFCASSVVGWLGTGELFFGEGSRLTVL.

The V call is TRBV19, the J call TRBJ2-7; 8 bases agree with TRBD1. V lost 5 bases to trimming and J lost 0 bases; unmatched junction nucleotides: 6. CDR3 size: 15 residues. The V gene's germline CDR1 is LNHDA and CDR2 SQIVND (reference sequence). The CDR3 nucleotides are TGTGCCAGTAGTCCCGGGACAGGAAGCTCCTACGAGCAGTACTTC. Its protein is CASSPGTGSSYEQYF.